This T cell receptor beta chain was captured by sequencing in a study of T cells and Merkel cell carcinoma outcomes. Only in-frame clones appear in the TCRdb table, and some are missing; sequencing was by immunoSEQ multiplex PCR. The sample yields 3,500 to 4,000 clones, about 92% seen once. The CDR3 length is 15 residues. The germline V gene has CDR1 KGHSH and CDR2 LQKENI. V dropped 1 base and J dropped 2 bases, with 8 bases sitting between them. The V call is TRBV18, the J call TRBJ2-2, with D tentatively TRBD1 (5 bases). The source of this sequence is a human donor with Merkel cell carcinoma. Sequences were obtained from tumor tissue from Merkel cell carcinoma. The CDR3 sequence: CASSPQTVNTGELFF. The CDR3 DNA reads TGTGCCAGCTCACCACAGACAGTTAACACCGGGGAGCTGTTTTTT.